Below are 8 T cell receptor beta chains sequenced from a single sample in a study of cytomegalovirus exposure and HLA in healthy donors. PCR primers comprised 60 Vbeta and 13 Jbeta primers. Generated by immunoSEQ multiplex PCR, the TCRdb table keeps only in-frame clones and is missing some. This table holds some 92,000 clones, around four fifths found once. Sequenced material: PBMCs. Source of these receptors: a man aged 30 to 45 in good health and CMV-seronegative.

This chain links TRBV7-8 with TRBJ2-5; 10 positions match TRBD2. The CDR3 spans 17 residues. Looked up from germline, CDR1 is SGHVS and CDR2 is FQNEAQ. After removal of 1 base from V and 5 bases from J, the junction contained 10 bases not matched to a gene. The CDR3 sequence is CASSLVLASGGRETQYF. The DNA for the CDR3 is TGTGCCAGCAGCTTAGTTCTTGCTAGCGGGGGTAGGGAGACCCAGTACTTC.

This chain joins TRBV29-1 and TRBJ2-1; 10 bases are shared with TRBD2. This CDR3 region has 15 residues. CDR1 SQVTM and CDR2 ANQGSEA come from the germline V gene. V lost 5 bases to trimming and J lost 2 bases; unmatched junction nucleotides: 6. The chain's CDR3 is CSVSGTSETYNEQFF. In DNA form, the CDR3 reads TGCAGCGTTTCCGGGACTAGCGAAACCTACAATGAGCAGTTCTTC.

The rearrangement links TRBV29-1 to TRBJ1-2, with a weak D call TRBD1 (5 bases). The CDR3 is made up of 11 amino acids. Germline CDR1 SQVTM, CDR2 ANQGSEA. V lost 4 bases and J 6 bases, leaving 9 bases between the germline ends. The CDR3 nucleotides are TGCAGCGTTGTCGGGGGTGATGGCTACACCTTC. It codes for CSVVGGDGYTF.

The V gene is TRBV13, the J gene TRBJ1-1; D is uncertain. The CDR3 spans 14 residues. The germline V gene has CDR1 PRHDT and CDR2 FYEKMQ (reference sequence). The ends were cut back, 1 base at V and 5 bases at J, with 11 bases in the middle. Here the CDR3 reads CASSLAGSRTEAFF. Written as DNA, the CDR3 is TGTGCCAGCAGCTTAGCCGGGTCACGAACTGAAGCTTTCTTT.

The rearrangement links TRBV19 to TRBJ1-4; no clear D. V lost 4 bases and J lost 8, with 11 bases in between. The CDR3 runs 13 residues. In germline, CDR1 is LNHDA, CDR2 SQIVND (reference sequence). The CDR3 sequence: CASSTQGLEKLFF. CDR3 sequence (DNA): TGTGCCAGTAGTACCCAAGGACTGGAAAAACTGTTTTTT. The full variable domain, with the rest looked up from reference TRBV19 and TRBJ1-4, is DGGITQSPKYLFRKEGQNVTLSCEQNLNHDAMYWYRQDPGQGLRLIYYSQIVNDFQKGDIAEGYSVSREKKESFPLTVTSAQKNPTAFYLCASSTQGLEKLFFGSGTQLSVL.

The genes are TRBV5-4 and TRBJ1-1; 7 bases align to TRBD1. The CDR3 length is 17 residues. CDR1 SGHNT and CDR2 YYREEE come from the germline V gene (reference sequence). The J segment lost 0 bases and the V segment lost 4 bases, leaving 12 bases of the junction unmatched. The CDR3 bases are TGTGCCAGCAGCAGGACAGGCGCATCCACTATGAACACTGAAGCTTTCTTT. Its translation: CASSRTGASTMNTEAFF.

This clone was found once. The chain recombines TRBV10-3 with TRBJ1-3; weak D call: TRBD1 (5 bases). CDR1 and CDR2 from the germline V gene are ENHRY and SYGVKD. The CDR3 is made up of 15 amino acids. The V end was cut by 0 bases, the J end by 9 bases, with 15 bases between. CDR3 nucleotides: TGTGCCATCAGTGAGTCTCGGCTCCCGGGGGGCACCATATATTTT. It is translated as CAISESRLPGGTIYF.

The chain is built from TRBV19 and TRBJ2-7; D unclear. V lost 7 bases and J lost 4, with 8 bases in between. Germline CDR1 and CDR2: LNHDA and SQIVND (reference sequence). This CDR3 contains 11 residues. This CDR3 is CASMAGYEQYF. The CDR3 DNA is TGTGCCAGTATGGCCGGGTACGAGCAGTACTTC.